This T cell receptor beta chain came from a study of regulatory T cells in long-lasting Graves disease. Germline CDR1 is SGHVS and CDR2 is FNYEAQ. The CDR3 has 15 amino acids. V lost 5 bases, J lost 8 bases, and 18 bases lay in between. This clonotype was counted only a few times. Stated time point: persistent/refractory GD, antithyroid drugs over 5 years with positive TRAb. Following extraction of RNA from PBMCs, that RNA was used to make the TCR library. American Thyroid Association guidelines defined Graves' disease diagnosis. Building of the TCR beta libraries involved iRepertoire HTBI primers and Arm-PCR of CDR3 regions. Original handling: Detected in the samples were around 62 TRBV and 14 TRBJ segments. From the multiplex PCR reads, TCRdb called clonotypes with MiXCR, one entry per CDR3 protein. The V and J calls reflect TCRdb's pipeline rather than the authors' work. In the table there are 700,000 or so distinct CDR3 sequences, 25% to 30% of which are singletons.

The input for sequencing was peripheral blood mononuclear cells (PBMCs), taken when the disease was refractory, from a patient treated with antithyroid drugs. This receptor was taken from a female donor with Graves disease. The V gene is TRBV7-6, the J gene TRBJ1-4; D not certain. For the CDR3, the DNA is TGTGCCAGCAGCACTACGCCGGGCGTTCAAGAAAAACTGTTTTTT. Its translation: CASSTTPGVQEKLFF.